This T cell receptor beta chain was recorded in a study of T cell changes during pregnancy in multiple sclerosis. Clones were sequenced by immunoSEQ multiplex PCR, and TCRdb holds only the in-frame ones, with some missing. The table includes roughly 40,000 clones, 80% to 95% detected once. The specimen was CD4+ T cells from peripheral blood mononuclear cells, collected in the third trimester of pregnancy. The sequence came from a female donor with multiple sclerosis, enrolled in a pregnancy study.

The CDR3 here is CASSVDSGSYEQYF. The CDR3 coding sequence is TGTGCCAGCAGCGTAGATTCGGGATCCTACGAGCAGTACTTC. The genes are TRBV9 and TRBJ2-7, with D possibly matching TRBD2 (5 bases). V was trimmed by 0 bases and J by 1 base, leaving 8 bases between them. The CDR3 sequence is 14 residues long. Looked up from germline, CDR1 is SGDLS and CDR2 is YYNGEE.